These 20 T cell receptor gamma chains were sequenced from one sample in a study of gamma-delta chains in newborns, infants, children (dated by TCRdb to the late 2010s). The reads were generated on an Illumina MiSeq. TCRdb called clones afresh from the public reads with CATT; identical DNA rows were later merged. The sample yields over a thousand gamma-chain clones; around 2.5% were counted once. Jointly, the top ten make up 22% of the sample. Sample: blood. These receptors were taken from a child who was a newborn, infant or young child, either healthy, febrile or measles-vaccinated (not recorded which).

This clone has only a few counts. A read error is likely here: a far larger clone is one base away. Other DNA sequences in this sample translate to the same CDR3. This sequence joins TRGV9 and TRGJP. Germline lookup yields CDR1 GITISATS and CDR2 ISYDGTV (reference sequence). The CDR3 is 16 residues long. CDR3 protein: CALWDPQELGKKIKVF. The CDR3 DNA follows: TGTGCCTTGTGGGACCCACAAGAGTTGGGCAAAAAAATAAAGGTATTT.

Relative to its sample, this clone is medium-sized (0.01 to 0.1%). Just one base apart from a much larger clone, this may be a read error. This sequence joins TRGV9 and TRGJ1 or TRGJ2. Germline assignment: CDR1 GITISATS and CDR2 ISYDGTV (reference sequence). This CDR3 comprises 12 residues. CDR3 protein: CASWEFYYKKLF. For the CDR3, the DNA is TGTGCCTCGTGGGAGTTTTATTATAAGAAACTCTTT.

Remarks on this clone: A read error likely explains this, since a far larger clone differs by one base. Other DNA sequences in the same sample also yield this CDR3. The genes are TRGV2 and TRGJ1 or TRGJ2. Germline-derived CDR1 and CDR2 are EGSNGY and YDSYNSKV. This CDR3 is 11 amino acids long. The CDR3: CATWDGQEKLF. Written as DNA, the CDR3 is TGTGCCACCTGGGACGGGCAGGAGAAGCTCTTT.

As for this clone: This likely reflects a read error, since a far larger clone is one base away. Other DNA sequences in this sample translate to the same CDR3. The chain carries TRGV2 and TRGJ1 or TRGJ2. V lost 4 bases and J lost 0; bases outside the gene matches: 9. The CDR3 length is 15 residues. CDR1 and CDR2 from the germline V gene are EGSNGY and YDSYNSKV. The CDR3 region is CATWDGRANYYKKLF. CDR3 in DNA: TGTGCCACCTGGGATGGGCGGGCGAATTATTATAAGAAACTCTTT.

This clone is deemed large. The sample carries other DNA sequences with the same CDR3. V usage is TRGV8 and J usage is TRGJ1 or TRGJ2. The CDR3 is made up of 13 amino acids. V shed 0 bases and J 3 bases; nucleotides not matched to a gene: 2. Per germline, CDR1 VENAVY and CDR2 YDSYNSRV. Here the CDR3 reads CATWDRPYYKKLF. The CDR3 nucleotides are TGTGCCACCTGGGATAGGCCTTATTATAAGAAACTCTTT.

As to this clone: A much larger clone sits a single nucleotide away, making a read error possible. This chain connects TRGV2 to TRGJP1. V trimming: 0 bases; J trimming: 6 bases; junction bases outside the gene matches: 7. CDR1 EGSNGY and CDR2 YDSYNSKV come from the germline V gene. The CDR3 spans 15 residues. CDR3 sequence: CATWDGRAAGWFKIF. The CDR3 nucleotides are TGTGCCACCTGGGACGGGCGGGCCGCTGGTTGGTTCAAGATATTT.

Relative to its sample, this clone is large. This could be a read error, since a much larger clone is one nucleotide away. The same CDR3 arises from other DNA sequences in this sample as well. The CDR3 sequence is CALWEVKELGKKIKVF. The CDR3 nucleotides read TGTGCCTTGTGGGAGGTGAAAGAGTTGGGCAAAAAAATCAAGGTATTT. The V call is TRGV9, the J call TRGJP. Germline V gene lookup returns CDR1 GITISATS and CDR2 ISYDGTV (reference sequence). The CDR3 length is 16 residues. V lost 0 bases to trimming and J lost 5 bases; unmatched junction nucleotides: 1.

With respect to this clone: The protein given by TCRdb reflects a much larger clone and differs at residue 3 from this DNA's translation, likely from a read error; the protein shown is the DNA's translation. The chain has TRGV8 and TRGJ1 or TRGJ2. The germline V gene encodes CDR1 VENAVY and CDR2 YDSYNSRV. CDR3 size: 13 residues. The CDR3 here is CAAWDSQGYKKLF. The CDR3 DNA reads TGTGCCGCCTGGGATTCCCAGGGGTATAAGAAACTCTTT.

As for this clone: The protein recorded in TCRdb matches a much larger clone and deviates from this DNA's translation at residue 9, suggesting a read error; the protein here is obtained by translating the DNA. The chain uses TRGV2 and TRGJP1. The CDR3 contains 13 residues. Germline V CDR1 and CDR2: EGSNGY, YDSYNSKV. The CDR3 loop is CATWDATGRFKIF. DNA for the CDR3: TGTGCCACCTGGGACGCTACTGGTCGGTTCAAGATATTT.

A remark on this clone: A single base is all that separates this from a far larger clone, so a read error is likely. Within the sample, other DNA sequences also encode this same CDR3. The chain has TRGV3 and TRGJP2. CDR3 size: 13 residues. Per germline, CDR1 VTNTFY and CDR2 YDVSTARD (reference sequence). CDR3 amino acids: CATWDSSDWIKTF. CDR3 in DNA: TGTGCCACTTGGGACAGTAGTGATTGGATCAAGACGTTT.

This clone appeared a few times. It is likely a read error: a sequence one base away is far more abundant. This same CDR3 is encoded by further DNA sequences in the sample. This chain uses TRGV2 with TRGJP2. Trimming at V came to 0 bases and at J to 8 bases, leaving 9 bases not matched to a gene. Germline V gives CDR1 EGSNGY, CDR2 YDSYNSKV. This CDR3 has 15 amino acids. The CDR3 DNA reads as TGTGCCACCTGGGACGGGCCCGGTGACGATTGGATCAAGACGTTT. Translated, it gives CATWDGPGDDWIKTF.

Details on this clone: TCRdb lists the protein of a much larger clone for this DNA, which differs at residue 5, so this is likely a read error; the protein given here is translated from the DNA itself. The V and J genes are TRGV2 and TRGJ1 or TRGJ2. Germline V CDR1 and CDR2: EGSNGY, YDSYNSKV. The CDR3 extends over 15 amino acids. The DNA for the CDR3 is TGTGCCACCTGGGGCGGGCGGGCGAATTATTATAAGAAACTCTTT. It specifies CATWGGRANYYKKLF.

Within the sample, this clone is large (0.1 to 1%). The chain uses TRGV9 and TRGJP. Germline CDR1 and CDR2: GITISATS and ISYDGTV (reference sequence). J lost 4 bases, V lost 6 bases, and 3 bases had no gene match. This CDR3 is built from 15 residues. As DNA, the CDR3 is TGTGCCTTGTGGAAACAAGAGTTGGGCAAAAAAATCAAGGTATTT. It translates to CALWKQELGKKIKVF.

This chain joins TRGV9 and TRGJP. With 0 bases clipped from V and 20 bases from J, the junction kept 16 bases outside the gene matches. The CDR3 runs to 16 residues. Germline values: CDR1 GITISATS, CDR2 ISYDGTV (reference sequence). The CDR3 loop reads CALWEVRESPREIKVF. CDR3 coding DNA: TGTGCCTTGTGGGAGGTGCGCGAGTCTCCTAGGGAAATCAAGGTATTT.

In its sample, this clone ranks as large. The same CDR3 arises from other DNA sequences in this sample as well. The CDR3 DNA sequence: TGTGCCTTGTGGGAGGTGCATCTTTATTATAAGAAACTCTTT. Translating gives CALWEVHLYYKKLF. This chain uses TRGV9 with TRGJ1 or TRGJ2. The germline V gene encodes CDR1 GITISATS and CDR2 ISYDGTV (reference sequence). V was pared by 0 bases and J by 3 bases, with 5 bases of the junction left unmatched. This CDR3 has 14 residues.

Within the sample, this clone is large. The same CDR3 is also encoded by other DNA sequences in this sample. The CDR3 DNA sequence: TGTGCCTTGTGGGACCCACAAGAGTTGGGCAAAAAAATCAAGGTATTT. This translates into CALWDPQELGKKIKVF. This rearrangement joins TRGV9 to TRGJP. The CDR3 loop spans 16 amino acids. The germline gives CDR1 GITISATS, CDR2 ISYDGTV (reference sequence). Trimming took 4 bases from V and 4 from J; bases not matched to a gene: 4.

On this clone itself: This probably arose from a read error, given a far larger clone one base away. This specimen includes other DNA sequences encoding the same CDR3. This chain uses TRGV8 with TRGJ1 or TRGJ2. CDR1 is VENAVY and CDR2 is YDSYNSRV in the germline V gene. This CDR3 has 13 residues. In DNA, the CDR3 is TGCGCCACCTGGGATTCCCAGGGGTATAAGAAACTCTTT. This sequence encodes CATWDSQGYKKLF.

Note on this clone: The protein recorded in TCRdb matches a much larger clone and deviates from this DNA's translation at residue 5, suggesting a read error; the protein here is obtained by translating the DNA. V gene TRGV2 combines with J gene TRGJ1 or TRGJ2. The CDR3 consists of 11 residues. Germline-derived CDR1 and CDR2 are EGSNGY and YDSYNSKV. The DNA for the CDR3 is TGTGCCACCTGGGGCGGGCGCAAGAAACTCTTT. It specifies CATWGGRKKLF.

As concerns this clone: This sequence is one base from a far larger clone and is likely a read error. The sample carries other DNA sequences with the same CDR3. The V and J genes are TRGV9 and TRGJP. Germline CDR1 reads GITISATS; CDR2 reads ISYDGTV (reference sequence). This CDR3 comprises 15 residues. CDR3 coding DNA: TGCGCCTTGTGGGAGGTGGAGTTGGGCAAAAAAATCAAGGTATTT. Amino acids: CALWEVELGKKIKVF.

This clone has a handful of counts. This DNA translates differently at residue 4 from the TCRdb protein, which is that of a much larger clone; a read error is likely, and the protein shown is the DNA's own translation. J is TRGJ1 or TRGJ2 and V is TRGV2. This CDR3 region has 11 residues. The germline CDR1 and CDR2 sequences are EGSNGY and YDSYNSKV. DNA of the CDR3: TGTGCCACCAGGGACGGGCGCAAGAAACTCTTT. This sequence encodes CATRDGRKKLF.